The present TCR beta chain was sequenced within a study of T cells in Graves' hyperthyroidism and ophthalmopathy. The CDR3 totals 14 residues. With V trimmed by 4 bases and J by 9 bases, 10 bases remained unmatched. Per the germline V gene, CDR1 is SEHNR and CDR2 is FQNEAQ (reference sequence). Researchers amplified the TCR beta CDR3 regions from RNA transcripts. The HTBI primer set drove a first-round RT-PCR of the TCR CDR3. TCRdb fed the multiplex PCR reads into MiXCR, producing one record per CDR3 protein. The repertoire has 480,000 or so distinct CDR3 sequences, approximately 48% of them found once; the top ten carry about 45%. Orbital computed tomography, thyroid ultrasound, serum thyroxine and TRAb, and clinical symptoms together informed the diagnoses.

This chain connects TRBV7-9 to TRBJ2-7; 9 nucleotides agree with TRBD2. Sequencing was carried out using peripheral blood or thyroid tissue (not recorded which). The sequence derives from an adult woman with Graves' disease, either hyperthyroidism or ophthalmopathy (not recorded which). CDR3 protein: CASSSGTSSFTQYF. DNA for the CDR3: TGTGCCAGCAGCTCGGGGACTAGCAGTTTTACGCAGTACTTC.